This T cell receptor beta chain was obtained from a study of patients with pleural tuberculosis. The CDR3 is made up of 13 amino acids. Germline loops: CDR1 SGDLS, CDR2 YYNGEE. With 0 bases removed from V and 6 bases from J, the gap between germline ends came to 7 bases. In TCRdb, the reads were re-called with MiXCR into one record per CDR3 protein. Of about 29,000 distinct CDR3 sequences in the sample, roughly 18% were seen once. Ten or more counts support this clonotype. The sequence was collected from a human donor with pleural tuberculosis. Sequencing was done on a sample of peripheral blood. This chain connects TRBV9 to TRBJ1-5; D is unclear. The CDR3 nucleotides read TGTGCCAGCAGCGTAGATTCTCGTCAGCCCCAGCATTTT. Protein product: CASSVDSRQPQHF.